This record covers a single TCR beta chain. The antigen is undetermined. The sort gate was single viable CD3+CD4+CD8-CD45RO+ cells for memory CD4+ T cells. This sample is part of a study of memory CD4+ T cells and cytomegalovirus serostatus. Study in general: This sample comes from healthy Belgian adults, about nine CMV seropositive, some 22 seronegative.

The protocol was immunoSEQ multiplex PCR, while the TCRdb copy is restricted to in-frame clones and leaves out a portion. The table records some 57,000 clones, 70% to 85% of them present only once. Study-wide results and caveats: 67 of 164 known CMV-associated TCRbeta sequences appeared in CD4+ memory.

The CDR3 is 14 residues long. The V end lost 1 base, the J end lost 2 bases, and 8 bases lay between the germline ends. Germline CDR1 and CDR2: LGHNA and YNFKEQ. The receptor comes from an adult in good health and CMV-seronegative. The sequenced sample was memory CD4+ T cells from blood. This rearrangement joins TRBV4-2 to TRBJ2-5; D is perhaps TRBD1 (6 bases). CDR3 in amino acids: CASSQGTEQETQYF. DNA of the CDR3: TGTGCCAGCAGCCAAGGGACAGAGCAAGAGACCCAGTACTTC.